This section outlines one T cell receptor beta chain sequence together with its context. The antigen this receptor binds is unknown. Base qualities are not at hand, and no much larger clone is one base apart. This sample was taken from a study of long-term antiretroviral therapy in people with HIV (dated by TCRdb to the early 2020s). The study in broad terms: The earliest samples were collected approximately a decade before the 2015 WHO recommendation for immediate ART, a period when ART was typically delayed until CD4 counts fell. This retrospective serial study examined whether starting ART and sustained HIV suppression were associated with changes in the composition and diversity of the TRB repertoire in peripheral blood. A total of roughly 180 cryopreserved PBMC samples were contributed to the cohort by 30 adults with confirmed HIV infection, with samples collected serially over a mean of approximately six years (range 1-12). Among the 30 or so participants with HIV, around ten were female. No cross-contamination during QIAcube processing turned up in test extractions that ran a monoclonal T-cell line alongside about 35 polyclonal samples. General findings and caveats noted by the study authors: Because cell numbers in pre-ART samples were limited, unsorted PBMC were profiled instead of sorted CD4+ and CD8+ T cells. Limited PBMC availability meant only the TCR beta chain was sequenced, without alpha chain pairing. ART initiation was associated with a significant increase in TRB diversity, but diversity stayed significantly below transplant donor controls even after long-term ART. No data were available on ART adherence, viral resistance or therapy changes, limiting inferences about post-ART repertoire changes. The repertoire was dominated across all time points by expanded TRB clones identified before ART initiation, although this dominance was seen to fluctuate and to decrease in many PLHIV after ART. Compared with controls, HIV repertoires had narrower CDR3 length ranges, and the network structure pointed to an antigen-experienced repertoire that shifted only slightly toward naive after ART. The samples were dated from about 2003 to 2018, and the ART regimens that were used may be less effective than current ART regimens.

Inclusion was restricted to participants for whom at least one PBMC sample before ART initiation and at least two post-ART samples were available. All participants with HIV were treated in the United States of America. Before DNA extraction, cryopreserved samples containing 1-10 million PBMC were thawed and washed. At the time of the earliest PBMC sample, participants with HIV were aged between roughly 23 and 60 years. PBMC samples from each participant spanned 1-4 timepoints before ART initiation and 2-8 timepoints after ART initiation, with a median of 7 samples. For every participant, serial HIV viral load, CD4+ T-cell count, ART history and demographic data were obtained. A Qiagen kit on a QIAcube was used to extract genomic DNA from unsorted PBMC, with samples processed in batches of 12. The immunoSEQ hsTCRB v3.0 assay was used at survey level resolution for TRB variable region sequencing. A depth of roughly 40,000-50,000 T-cell genomes per sample was targeted for TRB sequencing. An Illumina MiSeq with a v3 150-cycle kit was used to sequence the pooled TRB libraries. Per the authors' processing: Repertoire analysis ran in R within a reproducible Nextflow workflow covering QC, data transformation and analysis. LymphoSeq2, an R package for exploring AIRR-Seq data, was used to implement custom analyses. After excluding a few samples that yielded fewer than 5000 total TRB sequences, around 190 HIV repertoires remained for analysis. Among the 180 to 200 HIV repertoires that were kept, 59 were collected before ART initiation and about 130 were collected after ART initiation. Repertoires were downsampled to 5000 TRB nucleotide sequences, and summary statistics were averaged over 100 downsampling iterations. The analysis kept only TRB sequences whose CDR3 regions were at least seven amino acids long. Two measures captured diversity: a Shannon entropy-derived clonality score and the Gini coefficient. In repertoire networks, the top 5000 CDR3 amino acid sequences were linked whenever an edit distance of one separated two sequences. Antigen specificity groups and MHC restriction were predicted for TRB CDR3 amino acid sequences with GLIPH2. To flag known CMV, EBV, HIV or tissue antigen associations, CDR3 amino acid sequences were matched against VDJdb and McPAS-TCR. Pre-ART, post-ART and control groups were compared with Wilcoxon signed-rank tests and Holm-Bonferroni correction. This is the immuneACCESS table as TCRdb keeps it, with only in-frame sequences that have V and J called. A part of the clones is gone; compared with another copy, unresolved V genes explain less than half, and the rest is unexplained. V and J calls and clone size are those listed in that table; D and trimming were worked out from the DNA. The sample data list tens of thousands of clones, and roughly four fifths of these were observed just once. About 5.9% of the sample rests with the top ten.

Relative to germline, V is missing 3 bases and J is missing 4 bases, with 4 bases of the junction outside any gene match. The CDR3 runs 15 amino acids, cysteine and phenylalanine included. Only CDR3 DNA remains: 45 bases, in frame from the first base. According to the germline V gene (reference sequence), CDR1 reads WNHNN and CDR2 reads SYGVQD. This TCR was recovered from a man between 18 and 35 years old with HIV. This specimen consisted of unsorted PBMCs, obtained 1 year after starting antiretroviral therapy. In this chain, TRBV10-1 is recombined with TRBJ2-2; the central 8 bases match TRBD2. The DNA is as follows: TGCGCCAGCAGTGATCTAGCGGGTGCCACCGGGGAGCTGTTTTTT. It translates as CASSDLAGATGELFF.